Below, 15 T cell receptor beta chains from the same sample are listed, as sequenced in a study of blood T cells in healthy people across ages. Primed by a sample-barcoded 5' primer and a J-beta primer mix, a second PCR proceeded for about 6 to 12 cycles. One entry per CDR3 protein results from TCRdb running MiXCR on the 5' RACE reads. Of approximately 800,000 distinct CDR3 sequences in the sample, more than 25% were seen once. These data were also reused for a study on T cells of mothers and their children.

The sequenced material came from blood. These receptors were obtained from a boy under 18 in good health.

The gene calls are TRBV5-8 and TRBJ1-2; D is undetermined. Germline values: CDR1 SGHTS, CDR2 YDEGEE. The V end lost 4 bases, the J end lost 4 bases, and 14 bases lay between the germline ends. The CDR3 has 14 residues. The CDR3 region is CASSLGPHPYGYTF. DNA for the CDR3: TGTGCCAGCAGCCTGGGCCCCCATCCCTATGGCTACACCTTC.

The V call is TRBV4-1, the J call TRBJ2-1; 8 bases agree with TRBD2. The CDR3 covers 16 residues. After removal of 4 bases from V and 6 bases from J, the junction contained 11 bases not matched to a gene. In germline, CDR1 is MGHRA, CDR2 YSYEKL. The CDR3: CASSPSGGGGRNEQFF. The CDR3 bases are TGCGCCAGCAGCCCCTCGGGGGGCGGGGGGCGCAATGAGCAGTTCTTC.

This chain connects TRBV7-9 to TRBJ2-2; unclear D gene. Trimming took 1 base from V and 5 from J, leaving 17 bases between them. The CDR3 sequence is 17 residues long. Germline V lookup: CDR1 SEHNR, CDR2 FQNEAQ (reference sequence). The DNA for the CDR3 is TGTGCCAGCAGCTTAGGAGTGCTAGAGTCGGTTACCGGGGAGCTGTTTTTT. Translated, it gives CASSLGVLESVTGELFF.

The V and J genes are TRBV2 and TRBJ2-5, with a tentative D call TRBD2 (5 bases). CDR1 SNHLY and CDR2 FYNNEI come from the germline V gene. The CDR3 covers 13 residues. V was pared by 5 bases and J by 5 bases, with 12 bases between. In DNA form, the CDR3 reads TGTGCCAGCAGTTGGACCTGGAGGGAGACCCAGTACTTC. Translating it yields CASSWTWRETQYF.

This CDR3 is CIVGQLRGPSSGANVLTF. The CDR3 region has the DNA TGCATCGTGGGCCAATTGAGGGGGCCGAGCTCTGGGGCCAACGTCCTGACTTTC. The chain joins TRBV29-1 to TRBJ2-6; 7 bases line up with TRBD1. The CDR3 loop spans 18 amino acids. Germline V gene sequence: CDR1 SQVTM, CDR2 ANQGSEA.

This clonotype was seen only a few times. The chain combines TRBV12-3 or TRBV12-4 with TRBJ2-7; TRBD1 is a possible D gene (5 bases). This CDR3 spans 11 amino acids. The germline V and J ends were trimmed by 7 bases and 6 bases, with 10 bases remaining between them. The CDR3 DNA sequence: TGTGCCAGCACCAAGGACACCGAGCAGTACTTC. Its translation: CASTKDTEQYF.

The rearrangement links TRBV10-3 to TRBJ2-4; a possible D gene is TRBD2 (6 bases). The V and J ends lost 0 bases and 0 bases respectively, with 21 bases between them. CDR1 and CDR2 from the germline V gene are ENHRY and SYGVKD. The CDR3 contains 20 residues. The chain's CDR3 is CAISESLLARPNRAKNIQYF. Written as DNA, the CDR3 is TGTGCCATCAGTGAGTCTTTGCTAGCGAGACCGAACAGAGCCAAAAACATTCAGTACTTC.

J is TRBJ2-1 and V is TRBV10-3; 7 positions match TRBD1. This CDR3 has 16 amino acids. The V and J ends lost 7 bases and 2 bases, in that order; junction bases with no gene match: 11. Germline V lookup: CDR1 ENHRY, CDR2 SYGVKD. DNA of the CDR3: TGTGCCATCACATCGGGCAACAGGGGACCCTACAATGAGCAGTTCTTC. Its translation is CAITSGNRGPYNEQFF.

The chain recombines TRBV29-1 with TRBJ2-7, with unresolved D. CDR3 size: 13 residues. Germline V gene lookup returns CDR1 SQVTM and CDR2 ANQGSEA. V lost 6 bases and J 0 bases, leaving 12 bases between the germline ends. The CDR3 DNA reads as TGCAGCGTGCGGCAGGCTGGCTCCTACGAGCAGTACTTC. Translated, it gives CSVRQAGSYEQYF.

This clonotype was seen just once. V usage is TRBV3-1 and J usage is TRBJ2-4; 7 bases are shared with TRBD2. CDR1 and CDR2 from the germline V gene are LGHDT and YNNKEL (reference sequence). The CDR3 spans 17 residues. The V gene end was trimmed by 4 bases and the J gene end by 7 bases; junction bases not matched to a gene: 16. The CDR3 DNA reads as TGTGCCAGCAGCCCTCTCGGGGCATTAGCGGGTCAGAACATTCAGTACTTC. This translates into CASSPLGALAGQNIQYF.

This chain links TRBV11-2 with TRBJ2-5; D possibly matches TRBD1 or TRBD2 (6 bases each). Germline V gene sequence: CDR1 SGHAT, CDR2 FQNNGV. The CDR3 has 15 residues. With 5 bases removed from V and 4 bases from J, the gap between germline ends came to 17 bases. CDR3 nucleotides: TGTGCCAGCAGCCCTCGGAGGGGGATGGGAGAGACCCAGTACTTC. It translates to CASSPRRGMGETQYF.

The chain uses TRBV7-9 and TRBJ2-2; D remains unclear. Trimming took 0 bases from V and 5 from J, leaving 7 bases between them. There are 14 residues in the CDR3. Looked up from germline, CDR1 is SEHNR and CDR2 is FQNEAQ (reference sequence). The DNA of the CDR3 is TGTGCCAGCAGCTTAGCGTCAGCGACCGGGGAGCTGTTTTTT. It codes for CASSLASATGELFF.

Note on this clonotype: The junction departs from the called germline gene at one end, perhaps through a read error. The chain couples TRBV7-2 to TRBJ1-6; D is undetermined. The CDR3 is made up of 13 amino acids. From germline, CDR1 is SGHTA and CDR2 FQGNSA. CDR3 nucleotide sequence: TGTGCCAGCAGCTTAGACAGACCTTCAACCCTCCACTTT. Translation: CASSLDRPSTLHF.

This CDR3 reads CSARVWYRYRGTDTQYF. The CDR3 DNA follows: TGCAGTGCTAGAGTTTGGTATAGGTACAGGGGGACGGATACGCAGTATTTT. The chain couples TRBV20-1 to TRBJ2-3; 8 nucleotides align to TRBD1. The V gene end was trimmed by 1 base and the J gene end by 6 bases; junction bases not matched to a gene: 15. Per the germline V gene, CDR1 is DFQATT and CDR2 is SNEGSKA (reference sequence). The CDR3 is 17 amino acids.

This sequence joins TRBV12-3 or TRBV12-4 and TRBJ2-5, with 15 positions matching TRBD2. The trim removed 4 bases at V and 6 bases at J, leaving 6 bases unmatched. The CDR3 runs to 16 residues. This chain's CDR3 is CASSSRTSGGVKTQYF. The CDR3 nucleotides read TGTGCCAGCAGTTCGAGGACTAGCGGGGGGGTAAAGACCCAGTACTTC.